These 20 T cell receptor beta chains share one sample of origin, sequenced in a study of cytomegalovirus exposure and HLA in healthy donors. 13 Jbeta primers and 60 Vbeta primers were used for the PCR. Only in-frame clones appear in the TCRdb table, and some are missing; sequencing was by immunoSEQ multiplex PCR. The repertoire includes about 150,000 clones, less than 90% of them detected once, and approximately 6.8% sits in the top ten. The sequencing input was PBMCs. The source of these receptors is a male donor in good health and CMV-seropositive.

This chain uses TRBV27 with TRBJ2-7; weak D call: TRBD2 (6 bases). Trimming pared 9 bases from V and 3 bases from J, leaving 9 bases between. The CDR3 is 11 amino acids. Germline CDR1 MNHEY, CDR2 SMNVEV (reference sequence). This chain's CDR3 is CASWGVYEQYF. CDR3 in DNA: TGTGCCAGTTGGGGGGTCTACGAGCAGTACTTC.

CDR3 residues: CASSLGQGGTYEQYF. The CDR3 DNA reads TGTGCCAGCAGCTTGGGACAGGGGGGAACCTACGAGCAGTACTTC. The chain uses TRBV5-5 and TRBJ2-7; 9 bases are a match to TRBD1. Germline V gene sequence: CDR1 SGHKS, CDR2 YYEKEE (reference sequence). The CDR3 spans 15 residues. V dropped 0 bases and J dropped 2; count of bases not matched to a gene: 3.

With regard to this clone: The junction departs from germline at one end; a sequencing error may be responsible. CDR3 DNA sequence: TGTTCCAGCAGCCCGGGGACAGGGTCCTACGAGCAGTACTTC. Translating it yields CSSSPGTGSYEQYF. The chain links TRBV7-9 to TRBJ2-7; 9 bases are shared with TRBD1. This CDR3 spans 14 amino acids. Germline V gives CDR1 SEHNR, CDR2 FQNEAQ (reference sequence). Looking up the rest from reference TRBV7-9 and TRBJ2-7 gives the full variable domain: DTGVSQNPRHKITKRGQNVTFRCDPISEHNRLYWYRQTLGQGPEFLTYFQNEAQLEKSRLLSDRFSAERPKGSFSTLEIQRTEQGDSAMYLCSSSPGTGSYEQYFGPGTRLTVT.

The chain couples TRBV29-1 to TRBJ2-4, with 9 positions matching TRBD2. The CDR3 length is 14 residues. V gave up 6 bases and J gave up 8 bases; unmatched junction bases: 11. The germline gives CDR1 SQVTM, CDR2 ANQGSEA. CDR3 in DNA: TGCAGCGTCGCCTCTCTTAGCGGGAGAGACATTCAGTACTTC. This sequence encodes CSVASLSGRDIQYF.

The chain couples TRBV7-6 to TRBJ2-7, with 9 nucleotides matching TRBD1. Looked up from germline, CDR1 is SGHVS and CDR2 is FNYEAQ. V lost 3 bases, J lost 4 bases, and 1 base stayed unmatched. CDR3 length: 13 residues. CDR3 nucleotides: TGTGCCAGCAGCTTCGGGACAGGGTACGAGCAGTACTTC. This gives the protein CASSFGTGYEQYF. The whole variable domain, filled in from reference TRBV7-6 and TRBJ2-7, reads GAGVSQSPRYKVTKRGQDVALRCDPISGHVSLYWYRQALGQGPEFLTYFNYEAQQDKSGLPNDRFSAERPEGSISTLTIQRTEQRDSAMYRCASSFGTGYEQYFGPGTRLTVT.

Of note for this clone: This CDR3 is also generated by other DNA sequences in the sample. The chain couples TRBV5-6 to TRBJ1-3; 7 bases match TRBD1. Germline V gene data show CDR1 as SGHDT and CDR2 as YYEEEE. With V trimmed by 4 bases and J by 8 bases, 12 bases remained unmatched. The CDR3 loop spans 15 amino acids. The CDR3 loop is CASSLAGGQLYTIYF. As DNA, the CDR3 is TGTGCCAGCAGCCTGGCAGGGGGTCAGCTCTACACCATATATTTT.

The CDR3 nucleotides are TGTGCCACCAGCAGAGATAGGGGGACTAGCGGGAGACAGTACTTC. As protein: CATSRDRGTSGRQYF. The chain has TRBV15 and TRBJ2-7; 14 positions agree with TRBD2. J lost 10 bases, V lost 0 bases, and 5 bases had no gene match. Germline V gene data show CDR1 as LNHNV and CDR2 as YYDKDF (reference sequence). There are 15 residues in the CDR3.

The rearrangement links TRBV7-2 to TRBJ2-7; 14 bases map to TRBD2. Looked up from germline, CDR1 is SGHTA and CDR2 is FQGNSA. The V and J ends lost 5 bases and 6 bases, in that order; junction bases with no gene match: 6. The CDR3 consists of 15 residues. CDR3: CASSLRLAGGREQYF. As DNA, the CDR3 is TGTGCCAGCAGCCTCAGACTAGCGGGAGGGCGCGAGCAGTACTTC.

The chain combines TRBV7-9 with TRBJ1-2; no reliable D call. The V gene's germline CDR1 is SEHNR and CDR2 FQNEAQ (reference sequence). The CDR3 loop spans 14 amino acids. V was clipped by 2 bases and J by 3 bases, with 10 bases between them. For the CDR3, the DNA is TGTGCCAGCAGCTTAAACGGAGAGGACTATGGCTACACCTTC. It encodes CASSLNGEDYGYTF.

The chain links TRBV4-3 to TRBJ1-6; 7 bases map to TRBD1. J lost 8 bases, V lost 1 base, and 8 bases had no gene match. The CDR3 contains 16 residues. The germline gives CDR1 LGHNA, CDR2 YSLEER. The CDR3 DNA sequence: TGCGCCAGCAGCCAAGGTCGAAGTACAGGGGATTCACCCCTCCACTTT. Protein: CASSQGRSTGDSPLHF.

This chain links TRBV15 with TRBJ2-3; 7 bases match TRBD1. Germline CDR1 is LNHNV and CDR2 is YYDKDF (reference sequence). This CDR3 has 15 residues. After removal of 3 bases from V and 0 bases from J, the junction contained 3 bases not matched to a gene. CDR3 in amino acids: CATSRDRFSTDTQYF. CDR3 nucleotide sequence: TGTGCCACCAGCAGGGACAGGTTTAGCACAGATACGCAGTATTTT.

A few counts support this clone. The chain employs TRBV27 and TRBJ1-2, with 10 bases lining up with TRBD1. This CDR3 is 16 amino acids long. The V and J ends lost 5 bases and 5 bases, in that order; junction bases with no gene match: 11. Germline CDR1 MNHEY, CDR2 SMNVEV (reference sequence). The CDR3 here is CASSARTGGSRYGYTF. DNA of the CDR3: TGTGCCAGCAGTGCGAGGACAGGGGGGTCGAGATATGGCTACACCTTC.

The chain links TRBV7-8 to TRBJ1-5; tentatively, D is TRBD1 (6 bases). The germline V and J ends were trimmed by 1 base and 4 bases, with 11 bases remaining between them. The CDR3 runs to 15 residues. The germline V gene has CDR1 SGHVS and CDR2 FQNEAQ. The CDR3, as DNA: TGTGCCAGCAGCTTAGTGGGGGCAGAAAATCAGCCCCAGCATTTT. Translated, it gives CASSLVGAENQPQHF.

The CDR3 nucleotides are TGTGCCAGCACCTCCCAGGGGGTGGGGACTGAAGCTTTCTTT. This translates into CASTSQGVGTEAFF. The chain employs TRBV2 and TRBJ1-1; TRBD1 matches 7 bases. The trim removed 7 bases at V and 5 bases at J, leaving 10 bases unmatched. The V gene's germline CDR1 is SNHLY and CDR2 FYNNEI. The CDR3 has 14 amino acids.

This clone came up a few times. V and J are TRBV21-1 and TRBJ2-7; no DNA check was done on the table's D call, TRBD2. TRBV21-1 is classified as a pseudogene. CDR3 length equals 15 residues. The CDR3 DNA sequence: TGTGCCAGCAGCAAAGTGAGGGTAGCGGGAGTCGAGCAGTACTTC. Protein sequence: CASSKVRVAGVEQYF.

The chain has TRBV27 and TRBJ1-6, with 8 bases that match TRBD1. The J segment lost 7 bases and the V segment lost 0 bases, leaving 8 bases of the junction unmatched. There are 17 residues in the CDR3. CDR1 MNHEY and CDR2 SMNVEV come from the germline V gene (reference sequence). In DNA, the CDR3 is TGTGCCAGCAGTTTATCACCTGGGACAGGACGGAATTCACCCCTCCACTTT. This codes for CASSLSPGTGRNSPLHF.

This chain links TRBV7-2 with TRBJ1-5; TRBD1 matches at 8 bases. Germline assignment: CDR1 SGHTA and CDR2 FQGNSA. Germline trimming cut 5 bases from V and 7 bases from J; bases unmatched to any gene: 7. The CDR3 is made up of 14 amino acids. The CDR3 sequence is CASSVDRGEQPQHF. The CDR3 bases are TGTGCCAGCAGCGTTGACAGGGGCGAACAGCCCCAGCATTTT.

This clone appeared once. The genes are TRBV6-4 and TRBJ2-3; TRBD2 is a possible D gene (5 bases). Per the germline V gene, CDR1 is MRHNA and CDR2 is SNTAGT. CDR3 size: 15 residues. Trimming took 3 bases from V and 1 from J, leaving 11 bases between them. CDR3 sequence (DNA): TGTGCCAGCAGTGAGGAAGCGGCCCGCACAGATACGCAGTATTTT. Residues: CASSEEAARTDTQYF.

The rearrangement joins TRBV7-2 to TRBJ1-1; D remains ambiguous. Germline CDR1 and CDR2: SGHTA and FQGNSA. This CDR3 has 15 amino acids. V was trimmed by 5 bases and J by 6 bases, leaving 19 bases between them. This CDR3 is CASSPYGTVGAEAFF. CDR3 in DNA: TGTGCCAGCAGCCCGTACGGTACCGTTGGAGCTGAAGCTTTCTTT.

The V gene is TRBV20-1, the J gene TRBJ2-3; 7 bases agree with TRBD2. This CDR3 has 11 amino acids. CDR1 DFQATT and CDR2 SNEGSKA come from the germline V gene (reference sequence). CDR3 amino acids: CRPSGGDTQYF. The CDR3 DNA reads as TGCAGACCTTCGGGAGGAGATACGCAGTATTTT.